This T cell receptor beta chain was obtained from a study of TIL therapy for anti-PD-1-resistant metastatic lung cancer. Study as a whole: Tumors had a median PD-L1 proportion score of around 6%. Median tumor mutation burden was 1.5 mutations per megabase. A few tumors were EGFR-mutant and two were ALK-rearranged.

Study observations and caveats: Compared with baseline intratumoral T cells, expanded TIL cultures were more clonal and less diverse (approximately 6.4% vs 31%).

The libraries were made with immunoSEQ v3. Using immunoSEQ multiplex PCR, the repertoire was profiled, and TCRdb retains in-frame clones only, with some absent. This table holds around 100,000 clones, just over 65% found once. As for this clone: Its antigen is unidentified.

The time point: pre-treatment sample, taken before nivolumab and TIL therapy. The tumor samples were excised metastases, mostly pleural nodules or supraclavicular lymph nodes. The V segment lost 4 bases and the J segment 5 bases; nucleotides outside the gene matches: 7. CDR3 length: 14 residues. Germline CDR1 reads SGHRS; CDR2 reads YFSETQ. J is TRBJ2-5 and V is TRBV5-1; 8 nucleotides align to TRBD2. This material consisted of tumor tissue, taken at baseline. This receptor was obtained from a person between 25 and 80 years old with non-small cell lung cancer. CDR3 nucleotide sequence: TGCGCCAGCAGCCCTCGACTAGCGTCTGAGACCCAGTACTTC. Its translation is CASSPRLASETQYF.